These 9 T cell receptor beta chains share one sample of origin, sequenced in a study of shared clonotypes between healthy human individuals. Using immunoSEQ multiplex PCR, the repertoire was profiled, and TCRdb retains in-frame clones only, with some absent. This sample carries 2 million to 2.5 million clones, approximately 93% of them seen once, and the ten largest clones take 0.3% to 0.4%. The specimen sequenced was naive CD4+ T cells from PBMCs. Sample subset: CD45RA+ positively selected. Receptors originate from a man younger than 35 in good health. Some clones in this sample may be carry-over from other donors' samples.

The genes are TRBV18 and TRBJ2-5, with D possibly TRBD1 on 6 matching bases. Germline lookup yields CDR1 KGHSH and CDR2 LQKENI. The V end lost 4 bases, the J end lost 5 bases, and 20 bases lay between the germline ends. The CDR3 extends over 16 amino acids. The CDR3 loop is CASSRNRDIKGETQYF. CDR3 sequence (DNA): TGTGCCAGCTCACGCAACCGGGACATTAAAGGGGAGACCCAGTACTTC. The full variable domain, in which reference TRBV18 and TRBJ2-5 provide the parts outside the CDR3, is NAGVMQNPRHLVRRRGQEARLRCSPMKGHSHVYWYRQLPEEGLKFMVYLQKENIIDESGMPKERFSAEFPKEGPSILRIQQVVRGDSAAYFCASSRNRDIKGETQYFGPGTRLLVL.

This chain uses TRBV9 with TRBJ2-2; D remains ambiguous. Per germline, CDR1 SGDLS and CDR2 YYNGEE. V gave up 0 bases and J gave up 6 bases, with 9 bases separating them. The CDR3 loop spans 14 amino acids. The CDR3 sequence: CASSVVQVAGELFF. The DNA for the CDR3 is TGTGCCAGCAGCGTAGTTCAGGTTGCCGGGGAGCTGTTTTTT.

This clone was seen just once. At the DNA level, this CDR3 is encoded by other sequences in the same sample as well. V gene TRBV7-9 combines with J gene TRBJ2-2; unclear D gene. V was trimmed by 5 bases and J by 4 bases, leaving 8 bases between them. The germline CDR1 and CDR2 sequences are SEHNR and FQNEAQ (reference sequence). This CDR3 is 13 amino acids long. CDR3 sequence (DNA): TGTGCCAGCAGCCCCCCTGTCACCGGGGAGCTGTTTTTT. Its protein product is CASSPPVTGELFF.

This rearrangement joins TRBV11-2 to TRBJ2-7; no firm D call. Germline loops: CDR1 SGHAT, CDR2 FQNNGV. V lost 4 bases to trimming and J lost 0 bases, with 13 bases between them. This CDR3 spans 15 amino acids. The CDR3 protein is CASSYTLASSYEQYF. The CDR3 coding sequence is TGTGCCAGCAGCTATACCCTCGCCAGCTCCTACGAGCAGTACTTC.

This chain uses TRBV28 with TRBJ2-3; 14 bases fit TRBD2. V shed 7 bases, J shed 5 bases, and the junction held 11 bases outside the gene matches. In germline, CDR1 is MDHEN, CDR2 SYDVKM. The CDR3 length is 17 residues. The CDR3 DNA follows: TGTGCCAGCACCTCGTGGACTAGCGGGAGGATTGTAGATACGCAGTATTTT. It specifies CASTSWTSGRIVDTQYF.

V gene TRBV5-1 combines with J gene TRBJ2-2; a possible D gene is TRBD2 (5 bases). This CDR3 has 16 amino acids. Trimming removed 1 base at V and 7 bases at J, with 17 bases between. The germline V gene encodes CDR1 SGHRS and CDR2 YFSETQ. The CDR3 DNA reads TGCGCCAGCAGCTTGTTCGAGGGAGAGAGGGTCGGGGAGCTGTTTTTT. The encoded protein is CASSLFEGERVGELFF.

V is TRBV7-8 and J is TRBJ1-5; D is uncertain. V was pared by 1 base and J by 4 bases, with 11 bases between. This CDR3 region has 15 residues. CDR1 and CDR2 from the germline V gene are SGHVS and FQNEAQ. The CDR3 spells CASSLGPGRNQPQHF. In nucleotides, the CDR3 is TGTGCCAGCAGCTTAGGGCCCGGGAGAAATCAGCCCCAGCATTTT.

The rearrangement joins TRBV27 to TRBJ2-7; a possible D gene is TRBD1 (5 bases). Trimming pared 5 bases from V and 1 base from J, leaving 21 bases between. The CDR3 consists of 17 residues. CDR1 and CDR2 from the germline V gene are MNHEY and SMNVEV (reference sequence). This CDR3 is CASSREGVSRLSYEQYF. In DNA, the CDR3 is TGTGCCAGCAGTCGAGAAGGGGTTAGCCGGCTATCCTACGAGCAGTACTTC.

Points on this clone: This CDR3 is also generated by other DNA sequences in the sample. The CDR3 loop reads CASSLWGRGNTEAFF. CDR3 coding DNA: TGTGCCAGCAGTTTATGGGGACGGGGGAACACTGAAGCTTTCTTT. This chain connects TRBV28 to TRBJ1-1, with D possibly matching TRBD1 (5 bases). The ends were cut back, 0 bases at V and 1 base at J, with 9 bases in the middle. The CDR3 has 15 amino acids. Germline values: CDR1 MDHEN, CDR2 SYDVKM.